This TCR beta chain was documented in a study of identical twins. Germline V gene lookup returns CDR1 MNHEY and CDR2 SMNVEV (reference sequence). This CDR3 contains 15 residues. Trimming pared 3 bases from V and 5 bases from J, leaving 14 bases between. TCRdb passed the 5' RACE reads through MiXCR, listing each CDR3 protein once. The sample holds 500,000 or so distinct CDR3 sequences, about 20% seen once. These data were likewise used in another study, on T cells expressing NK-cell markers. That report adds: An anti-gamma-delta TCR antibody was added in several experiments. It restricted sorting to alpha-beta TCR-expressing T cells.

The sample taken for sequencing was CD4+ T cells sorted from blood. This chain uses TRBV27 with TRBJ2-1, with D maybe TRBD2 (5 bases). This clonotype was obtained from a woman between 18 and 30 years old in good health. In DNA form, the CDR3 reads TGTGCCAGCAGTTTCGGGGTAGCATTAAACAATGAGCAGTTCTTC. Translated, it gives CASSFGVALNNEQFF.